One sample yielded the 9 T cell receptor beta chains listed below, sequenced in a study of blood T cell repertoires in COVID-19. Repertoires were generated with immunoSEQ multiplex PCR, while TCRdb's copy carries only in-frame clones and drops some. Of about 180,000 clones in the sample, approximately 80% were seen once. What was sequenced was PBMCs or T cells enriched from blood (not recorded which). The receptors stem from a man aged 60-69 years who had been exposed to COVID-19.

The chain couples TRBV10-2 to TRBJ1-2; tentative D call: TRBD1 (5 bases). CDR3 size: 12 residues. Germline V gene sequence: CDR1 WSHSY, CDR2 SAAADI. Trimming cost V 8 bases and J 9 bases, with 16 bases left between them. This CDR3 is CASVDGGVSYTF. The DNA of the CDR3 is TGCGCCAGCGTTGACGGGGGAGTGAGCTACACCTTC.

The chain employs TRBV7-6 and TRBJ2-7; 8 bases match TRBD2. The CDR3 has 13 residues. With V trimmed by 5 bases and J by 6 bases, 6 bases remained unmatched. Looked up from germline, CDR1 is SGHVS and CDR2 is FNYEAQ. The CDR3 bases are TGTGCCAGCAGCCCCGCTCGGGGGGGCGAGCAGTACTTC. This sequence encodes CASSPARGGEQYF.

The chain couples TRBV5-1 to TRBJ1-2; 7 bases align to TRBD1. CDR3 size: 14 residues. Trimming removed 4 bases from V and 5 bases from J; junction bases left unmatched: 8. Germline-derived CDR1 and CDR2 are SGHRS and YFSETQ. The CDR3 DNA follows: TGCGCCAGCAGCCCCAATACAGGGGCATATGGCTACACCTTC. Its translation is CASSPNTGAYGYTF.

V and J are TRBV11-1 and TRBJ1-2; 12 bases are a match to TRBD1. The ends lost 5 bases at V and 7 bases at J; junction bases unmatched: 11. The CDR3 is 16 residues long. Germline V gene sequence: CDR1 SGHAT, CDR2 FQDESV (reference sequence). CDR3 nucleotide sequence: TGTGCCAGCAGCCACCGACCGGGACAGGGGGCAGTTGGCTACACCTTC. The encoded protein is CASSHRPGQGAVGYTF. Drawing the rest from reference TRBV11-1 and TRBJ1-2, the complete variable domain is EAEVAQSPRYKITEKSQAVAFWCDPISGHATLYWYRQILGQGPELLVQFQDESVVDDSQLPKDRFSAERLKGVDSTLKIQPAELGDSAMYLCASSHRPGQGAVGYTFGSGTRLTVV.

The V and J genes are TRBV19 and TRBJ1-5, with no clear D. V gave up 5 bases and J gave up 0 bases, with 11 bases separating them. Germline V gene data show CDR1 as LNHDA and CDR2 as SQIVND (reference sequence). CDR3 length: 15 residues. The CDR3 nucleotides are TGTGCCAGTAGTTCCCCAGGCAGTAGCAATCAGCCCCAGCATTTT. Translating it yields CASSSPGSSNQPQHF.

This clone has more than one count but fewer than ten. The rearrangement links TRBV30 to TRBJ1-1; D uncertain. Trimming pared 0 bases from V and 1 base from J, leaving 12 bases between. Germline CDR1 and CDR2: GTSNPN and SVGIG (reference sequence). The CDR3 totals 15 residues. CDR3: CAWSVGGGKNTEAFF. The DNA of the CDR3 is TGTGCCTGGAGTGTAGGCGGAGGGAAGAACACTGAAGCTTTCTTT.

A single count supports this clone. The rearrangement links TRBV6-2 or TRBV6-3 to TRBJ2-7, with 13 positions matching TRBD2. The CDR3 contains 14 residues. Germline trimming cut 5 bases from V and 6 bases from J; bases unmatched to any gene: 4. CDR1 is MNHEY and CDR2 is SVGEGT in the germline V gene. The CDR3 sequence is CASSQGLAGVEQYF. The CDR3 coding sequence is TGTGCCAGCAGTCAAGGACTAGCGGGAGTCGAGCAGTACTTC.

DNA of the CDR3: TGCGCCAGCAGCATGGCGGGACAGGGCCTGGGGGCCCAGTACTTC. It yields the protein CASSMAGQGLGAQYF. The chain carries TRBV5-1 and TRBJ2-5; TRBD1 matches at 9 bases. With 4 bases clipped from V and 9 bases from J, the junction kept 13 bases outside the gene matches. Germline V gene sequence: CDR1 SGHRS, CDR2 YFSETQ. CDR3 length: 15 residues.

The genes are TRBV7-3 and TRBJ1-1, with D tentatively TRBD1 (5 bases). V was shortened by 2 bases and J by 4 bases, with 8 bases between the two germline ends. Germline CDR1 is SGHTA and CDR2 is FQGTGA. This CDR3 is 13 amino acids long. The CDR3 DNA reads TGTGCCAGCAGCTTAGGGGCCGTCACTGAAGCTTTCTTT. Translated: CASSLGAVTEAFF.